These 25 T cell receptor beta chains were sequenced from one sample in a study of tumor-infiltrating lymphocytes in primary liver carcinoma. TCR beta cDNA was prepared out of roughly 450 ng total RNA by means of a constant-region primer. Slightly modified ARM-PCR, run as three nested multiplex PCR rounds, produced the TCR beta libraries. The two initial PCR rounds, roughly 9 cycles each, used TRBV1-TRBV30 forward and C-beta reverse primers. TCRdb reprocessed the multiplex PCR reads via MiXCR and lists one record per CDR3 protein. The data show roughly 78,000 distinct CDR3 sequences, about 64% seen once. Co-extraction of both nucleic acids (RNA and DNA) used about 19-33 mg of unsorted bulk tissue. Sample: liver tumor tissue from sampling region 4. Subset described: tumor region T4, right-lateral pole. The origin of the receptors is a woman in her fifties or sixties with primary liver carcinoma and hepatitis B virus infection.

The DNA of the CDR3 is TGTGCCAGCGGATTAGCGGATTACTACAATGAGCAGTTCTTC. Translation gives CASGLADYYNEQFF. V is TRBV28 and J is TRBJ2-1, with D maybe TRBD2 (6 bases). Germline loops: CDR1 MDHEN, CDR2 SYDVKM. The V end was cut by 8 bases, the J end by 3 bases, with 14 bases between. The CDR3 has 14 residues.

A remark on this clonotype: This clone may be a read error of a much larger clone one base away. The chain has TRBV7-9 and TRBJ1-1; weak D call: TRBD1 (6 bases). The V gene's germline CDR1 is SEHNR and CDR2 FQNEAQ (reference sequence). V lost 5 bases, J lost 8 bases, and 15 bases lay in between. CDR3 size: 13 residues. CDR3 nucleotides: TGTGCCAGCAGCAAGATCGGACAGTCCGAAGCTTTCTTT. Translation: CASSKIGQSEAFF. The full variable domain, its missing parts supplied by reference TRBV7-9 and TRBJ1-1, is DTGVSQNPRHKITKRGQNVTFRCDPISEHNRLYWYRQTLGQGPEFLTYFQNEAQLEKSRLLSDRFSAERPKGSFSTLEIQRTEQGDSAMYLCASSKIGQSEAFFGQGTRLTVV.

A note on this clonotype: Given a much more abundant clone one base away, this may be a read error. The conserved final phenylalanine or tryptophan is absent from the CDR3, which likely points to a read error. V usage is TRBV28 and J usage is TRBJ2-7; D might be TRBD1 (5 bases). Germline V gives CDR1 MDHEN, CDR2 SYDVKM. With 3 bases removed from V and 2 bases from J, the gap between germline ends came to 5 bases. CDR3 length equals 12 residues. The CDR3 bases are TGTGCCAGCAGTTTGGACACCTACGAGCAGTACTTA. Its translation: CASSLDTYEQYL.

Notes on this clonotype: The junction differs from germline at one of its ends, possibly a read error. The chain has TRBV11-2 and TRBJ1-1; D is ambiguous. The CDR3 totals 13 residues. Germline loops: CDR1 SGHAT, CDR2 FQNNGV. The CDR3 reads CAKSLGLNTEAFF. Here the CDR3 DNA reads TGTGCCAAGAGCCTCGGGCTGAATACTGAAGCTTTCTTT.

A remark on this clonotype: A much more abundant neighbour one base away suggests this may be a read error. The chain combines TRBV7-8 with TRBJ1-2; D uncertain. The CDR3 loop spans 14 amino acids. Germline values: CDR1 SGHVS, CDR2 FQNEAQ. The V end lost 1 base, the J end lost 12 bases, and 18 bases lay between the germline ends. CDR3 nucleotides: TGTGCCAGCAGCTTAGAGTTATGGGGAGGCGGCCACACCTTC. Translated, it gives CASSLELWGGGHTF.

Notes on this clonotype: The CDR3 carries no conserved terminal phenylalanine or tryptophan, so it likely arises from a read error. This chain joins TRBV12-3 or TRBV12-4 and TRBJ2-2; 10 bases line up with TRBD2. The CDR3 contains 15 residues. The CDR3 DNA sequence: TGTGCCAACAGTTCTGGACTAGCGGTCACCGGGGAGCTGTTTATT. Its protein is CANSSGLAVTGELFI.

Concerning this clonotype: Mismatch with germline at one junction end may stem from a read error. The CDR3 reads CASSLGTSGRAEETQYF. The CDR3 DNA reads as TGTGCTAGCAGCCTAGGGACTAGCGGGAGGGCCGAAGAGACCCAGTACTTC. The J gene is TRBJ2-5, the V gene TRBV12-3 or TRBV12-4, with 16 bases that match TRBD2. This CDR3 contains 17 residues.

Notes on this clonotype: The germline gene is not matched at one end of the junction; a read error may be the cause. J is TRBJ2-3 and V is TRBV29-1; the D call may be TRBD1 or TRBD2 (5 bases each). Per the germline V gene, CDR1 is SQVTM and CDR2 is ANQGSEA. There are 18 residues in the CDR3. The CDR3 region is CSVEALGRVGVSTGTQYF. Written as DNA, the CDR3 is TGCAGTGTTGAAGCGTTGGGCAGGGTGGGGGTTAGCACAGGTACTCAGTATTTT.

This clonotype was seen ten or more times. J is TRBJ1-2 and V is TRBV6-6, with D uncertain. With 6 bases removed from V and 4 bases from J, the gap between germline ends came to 15 bases. Germline V gene data show CDR1 as MNHNY and CDR2 as SVGAGI (reference sequence). CDR3 length: 14 residues. The CDR3 DNA follows: TGTGCCAGCAGCCACTTTCTCTCAGCCTATGGCTACACCTTC. It translates to CASSHFLSAYGYTF.

For this clonotype: Possible read error: a much larger clone is one base away. This sequence joins TRBV14 and TRBJ2-4, with D perhaps TRBD1 (6 bases). There are 14 residues in the CDR3. Looked up from germline, CDR1 is SGHDN and CDR2 is FVKESK. The CDR3 here is CASSLPGVQNTQYF. The CDR3 DNA follows: TGTGCCAGCAGCCTCCCAGGGGTACAAAACACTCAGTACTTC.

For this clonotype: The junction differs from germline at one of its ends, possibly a read error. This chain joins TRBV11-3 and TRBJ2-7, with 10 nucleotides matching TRBD2. The germline gives CDR1 SGHNT, CDR2 YENEEA. CDR3 size: 20 residues. CDR3 protein: CVSILEASGRHIRTTYEQYF. The CDR3 DNA sequence: TGTGTCAGCATCTTAGAAGCTAGCGGGAGACATATTCGGACAACCTACGAGCAGTACTTC.

For this clonotype: The conserved closing phenylalanine or tryptophan is absent in this CDR3, likely reflecting a read error. The rearrangement joins TRBV6-5 to TRBJ1-6, with unresolved D. CDR3 length: 13 residues. Germline values: CDR1 MNHEY, CDR2 SVGAGI. The V gene lost 0 bases and the J gene lost 7 bases, with 4 bases spanning the gap. The CDR3 sequence is CASSYSRNSPLHS. CDR3 bases: TGTGCCAGCAGTTACTCAAGAAATTCACCCCTCCACTCT.

This clonotype was observed at least ten times. The chain is built from TRBV2 and TRBJ2-3; D is uncertain. This CDR3 has 12 residues. The V gene lost 7 bases and the J gene lost 6 bases, with 11 bases spanning the gap. Germline V gene lookup returns CDR1 SNHLY and CDR2 FYNNEI. CDR3 protein: CASMAGGDTQYF. The CDR3 DNA reads TGTGCCAGCATGGCTGGTGGTGATACGCAGTATTTT.

This clonotype was counted only a few times. Possible read error: a much larger clone is one base away. The chain is built from TRBV12-3 or TRBV12-4 and TRBJ1-5, with 8 positions matching TRBD1. CDR3 length: 14 residues. The DNA for the CDR3 is TGTACCAGCAGTCCTCAGGGGGCAGGGCAGCCCCAGCATTTT. Protein product: CTSSPQGAGQPQHF.

As to this clonotype: Its ends do not fully match the called genes, so a read error is possible. This chain uses TRBV11-2 with TRBJ2-3; D ambiguous. The CDR3 runs to 12 residues. Germline assignment: CDR1 SGHAT and CDR2 FQNNGV. This CDR3 is CPSSPSGDAQYF. For the CDR3, the DNA is TGTCCCAGCAGCCCCTCTGGAGATGCCCAGTATTTT.

Concerning this clonotype: The germline gene is not matched at one end of the junction; a read error may be the cause. The V and J genes are TRBV2 and TRBJ2-5; possible D gene TRBD1, 5 bases. This CDR3 is built from 13 residues. Germline V gene data show CDR1 as SNHLY and CDR2 as FYNNEI. The CDR3 reads CASSVQGREAQYF. DNA of the CDR3: TGTGCCAGCAGTGTGCAGGGAAGAGAGGCCCAGTACTTC.

Notes on this clonotype: This may come from a read error, since a much larger clone is one base off. The rearrangement uses TRBV28 and TRBJ1-2, with D maybe TRBD1 (5 bases). Trimming shortened V by 6 bases and J by 4 bases, and 18 bases separated the two germline ends. The CDR3 loop spans 15 amino acids. Germline V gives CDR1 MDHEN, CDR2 SYDVKM. DNA of the CDR3: TGTGCCAGCAGCCAGGGTAGGGGCGCAGTCTATGGCTACACCTTC. This sequence encodes CASSQGRGAVYGYTF.

The rearrangement joins TRBV10-3 to TRBJ2-3; D assignment may be TRBD1 or TRBD2 (6 bases each). This CDR3 comprises 15 residues. Germline V lookup: CDR1 ENHRY, CDR2 SYGVKD. The V and J ends lost 5 bases and 4 bases respectively, with 16 bases between them. The CDR3 spells CAISSTSSGADTQYF. As DNA, the CDR3 is TGTGCCATCAGTTCCACTAGCTCAGGGGCAGATACGCAGTATTTT.

The chain uses TRBV5-1 and TRBJ2-2, with 7 nucleotides matching TRBD2. Germline CDR1 is SGHRS and CDR2 is YFSETQ. This CDR3 region has 18 residues. J was trimmed by 3 bases and V by 4 bases; bases with no gene match: 15. CDR3 in DNA: TGCGCCAGCAGCCTACTCGGCTTTGCGGGAGATCACACCGGGGAGCTGTTTTTT. Translated: CASSLLGFAGDHTGELFF.

About this clonotype itself: A single base separates this from a much larger clone, so it may be a read error. This chain joins TRBV30 and TRBJ2-2; D is possibly TRBD1 or TRBD2 (6 bases each). The CDR3 sequence is 13 residues long. Germline assignment: CDR1 GTSNPN and CDR2 SVGIG (reference sequence). CDR3 residues: CVWRVDSIGELFF. The CDR3 coding sequence is TGTGTCTGGAGGGTGGACAGCATTGGGGAGCTGTTTTTT.

On this clonotype itself: One junction end disagrees with the germline gene, perhaps due to a read error. This sequence joins TRBV11-1 and TRBJ2-3; 7 bases match TRBD2. CDR3 size: 14 residues. Looked up from germline, CDR1 is SGHAT and CDR2 is FQDESV (reference sequence). CDR3: CASSLWQRAGEFYF. In DNA form, the CDR3 reads TGTGCCAGTAGCTTATGGCAACGTGCGGGAGAGTTTTACTTT.

Of note for this clonotype: One end of the junction fails to match germline, which may point to a read error. The chain carries TRBV7-9 and TRBJ2-5, with D possibly TRBD2 on 6 matching bases. Germline V gene sequence: CDR1 SEHNR, CDR2 FQNEAQ (reference sequence). This CDR3 is 16 amino acids long. CDR3: CASSPRTGGNRETQYF. In nucleotides, the CDR3 is TGCGCCAGCAGCCCCCGGACTGGCGGGAACCGAGAGACCCAGTACTTC.

As to this clonotype: The junction departs from germline at one end; a sequencing error may be responsible. This chain joins TRBV7-8 and TRBJ2-1; D is unclear. Germline CDR1 SGHVS, CDR2 FQNEAQ. The CDR3 is 15 residues long. CDR3 sequence: CASSPQSGSYNERFF. CDR3 in DNA: TGTGCCAGCAGCCCCCAGTCGGGCTCCTACAATGAGCGGTTCTTC.

On this clonotype itself: A junction end diverges from the germline sequence, so it may reflect a read error. This sequence joins TRBV30 and TRBJ1-6; D not resolved. The CDR3 loop spans 16 amino acids. Germline CDR1 GTSNPN, CDR2 SVGIG (reference sequence). In nucleotides, the CDR3 is TGTGCCCGGACCCACTCGGGGATGACCTATAATTCACCCCTCCCCTTT. It yields the protein CARTHSGMTYNSPLPF. Full variable domain (rest looked up from reference TRBV30 and TRBJ1-6): SQTIHQWPATLVQPVGSPLSLECTVEGTSNPNLYWYRQAAGRGLQLLFYSVGIGQISSEVPQNLSASRPQDRQFILSSKKLLLSDSGFYLCARTHSGMTYNSPLPFGNGTRLTVT.

Worth noting for this clonotype: The CDR3 does not end in the conserved phenylalanine or tryptophan, so this is likely a read error. It is unclear where the CDR3 begins or ends on the DNA, so no DNA is shown, and the CDR3 is as TCRdb lists it. The gene calls are TRBV11-1 and TRBJ2-3; TRBD2 is the table's D call, not checked against the DNA. The germline V gene has CDR1 SGHAT and CDR2 FQDESV (reference sequence). The CDR3 is 14 amino acids long, termini counted. The CDR3 is CDSSLRQRAGESRL.